This T cell receptor beta chain was retrieved from a study of metastatic and nonmetastatic thyroid tumors. About the research overall: The authors compared repertoires across blood and tumor or nodule tissue from malignant and benign thyroid patients.

From the PCR reads, TCRdb re-called clones with MiXCR. The repertoire has roughly 20,000 clones, about 10% of them found once; the top ten carry approximately 8%. This CDR3 comprises 14 residues. Looked up from germline, CDR1 is MRHNA and CDR2 is SNTAGT. The V end lost 0 bases, the J end lost 14 bases, and 18 bases lay between the germline ends. Patients underwent thyroid surgery, and none had received any treatment before it. The chain uses TRBV6-4 and TRBJ2-3; perhaps TRBD2 as D (5 bases). Specimen: blood. The receptor was derived from a female donor with papillary thyroid cancer or a benign thyroid nodule (not recorded which). Some clones in this sample may be carry-over from other donors' samples. CDR3 sequence: CASSDSTIGPGLYF. The CDR3 DNA reads TGTGCCAGCAGTGACTCTACAATCGGTCCGGGGTTGTATTTT.